The clone carrying this T cell receptor (beta chain) has just a few counts. Its antigen is unknown. There are 14 residues in the CDR3. Germline V gene data show CDR1 as SGHVT and CDR2 as SQSDAQ. V lost 5 bases and J lost 4, with 14 bases in between. TCRdb re-called the reads with MiXCR, one entry per CDR3 protein. The sample holds around 570,000 distinct CDR3 sequences, approximately 40% seen once. This sample was taken from a study of T cell repertoires in cytomegalovirus infection. Study-wide context: Recently identified HLA-C-restricted CMV epitopes and well-studied HLA-B-restricted CMV epitopes were used by the study. Evidence of both CMV infection and a matching HLA type came from public TCR beta signatures. Study-level results: Carriage of CMV together with the relevant HLA was identifiable through cumulative public TCR beta family frequency. Predominance within the ex vivo response was attributable to HLA-C-restricted CMV-specific TCR beta clonotypes.

This chain links TRBV7-4 with TRBJ1-1; a weak D match, TRBD1 (6 bases). The specimen comprised cultured PBMCs, sampled from culture after CMV antigen stimulation. This sequence was found in a human donor in good health (CMV status not recorded). Some clones in this sample may be carry-over from other donors' samples. The CDR3 loop is CASSGGPRGTEAFF. The CDR3 nucleotides read TGTGCCAGCAGCGGGGGACCCAGGGGCACTGAAGCTTTCTTT. Based on the CDR3 plus reference TRBV7-4 and TRBJ1-1, the full variable domain is GAGVSQSPRYKVAKRGRDVALRCDSISGHVTLYWYRQTLGQGSEVLTYSQSDAQRDKSGRPSGRFSAERPERSVSTLKIQRTEQGDSAVYLCASSGGPRGTEAFFGQGTRLTVV.